This TCR beta chain was sequenced during a study of cytomegalovirus exposure and HLA in healthy donors. Findings and caveats of the study: Investigators reported 150 to 200 TCR beta chains as tied to cytomegalovirus. A few chains linked to CMV were shown in vitro to be specific for CMV antigens. In a later analysis, a missense DCLRE1C variant was linked to TCR beta V- and J-gene trimming.

With regard to this clone: Its specificity is unknown.

The PCR was carried out with 60 Vbeta primers and 13 Jbeta primers. In the original workflow: Later reanalysis found roughly 80 million unique TCR beta chains, about 11 million of them shared. Some clones are missing from TCRdb's copy, which holds only in-frame ones; the method was immunoSEQ multiplex PCR. V and J calls and clone size are given by that table; D and trimming were obtained from the DNA. This table has about 60,000 clones, 73% appearing once. Germline assignment: CDR1 MGHDK and CDR2 SYGVNS. Between the trimmed V and J ends, which lost 8 bases and 0 bases, there was a span of 16 bases. The CDR3 covers 15 residues.

The receptor was isolated from a man aged 45 to 65 in good health and CMV-seronegative. Material for sequencing was PBMCs. The chain has TRBV25-1 and TRBJ1-1; TRBD1 might be the D (6 bases). The CDR3 region is CASSPGHLMNTEAFF. CDR3 bases: TGTGCCAGCTCTCCGGGACATTTGATGAACACTGAAGCTTTCTTT.